This T cell receptor (beta chain) was obtained from a study of response to subunit inactivated influenza vaccine. Each CDR3 protein is one row after TCRdb ran MiXCR on the RT-PCR reads. The data hold around 490,000 distinct CDR3 sequences, with 7.6% observed a single time. General observations from the study: Authors proposed each seasonal influenza vaccination draws in few new T cells.

This clonotype was observed a handful of times. The antigen remains unidentified. This CDR3 is built from 15 residues. Germline V CDR1 and CDR2: MGHRA, YSYEKL. V gave up 4 bases and J gave up 0 bases, with 13 bases separating them. This clonotype was sampled from a man in his fifties or sixties who received an inactivated influenza vaccine. The material was PBMCs from blood, obtained around 25 months after vaccination. The chain employs TRBV4-1 and TRBJ2-7, with D unclear. The CDR3 sequence is CASSPNTVGSYEQYF. CDR3 sequence (DNA): TGCGCCAGCAGCCCAAACACAGTTGGCTCCTACGAGCAGTACTTC.